This record covers a single T cell receptor (beta chain). The antigen is unknown. This record comes from a study of T cell responses to AZD1222 COVID-19 vaccine. Study information: Timing groups of about 4 and about 12 weeks for second doses were pooled. Whole-study findings and limits: Clonal diversity was possibly underestimated, and the donors were mostly white British, with more females. Within unmutated variant regions lay the reported targets of nearly half of spike-specific TCRs. It was only a handful of AZD1222 recipients who were seropositive at baseline.

Some clones are missing from TCRdb's copy, which holds only in-frame ones; the method was immunoSEQ multiplex PCR. This table holds approximately 70,000 clones, 65% to 85% found once. The source was peripheral blood, collected on day 0 of AZD1222 vaccination. The TCR originated in an adult in good health.

CDR3 protein: CASGKKGGSETQYF. CDR3 bases: TGTGCCAGCGGAAAAAAGGGGGGCTCGGAGACCCAGTACTTC. The V and J genes are TRBV28 and TRBJ2-5; D is tentatively TRBD1 or TRBD2 (6 bases each). The V gene lost 8 bases and the J gene lost 5 bases, with 18 bases spanning the gap. The CDR3 spans 14 residues. The germline V gene encodes CDR1 MDHEN and CDR2 SYDVKM.